These T cell receptor beta chains were read from a single sample in a study of human T cells and chemical hapten exposure. TCRdb reprocessed the RACE reads with MiXCR, giving one entry per CDR3 protein. The sample holds around 69,000 distinct CDR3 sequences, 8.5% seen once. The source was whole blood, collected in connection with sensitization to the hapten diphenylcyclopropenone (DPC). These receptors were collected from a woman in her forties or fifties with alopecia areata. Some clones in this sample may be carry-over from other donors' samples. CDR3s include the opening cysteine and the closing phenylalanine or tryptophan. The order of the fields is V gene, clone size, D gene, J gene, CDR3 DNA, CDR3 protein. A D gene is named only where the DNA matches it firmly. Rows give clone size only sometimes, using once, few, many, or a class for an expanded clone.

TRBV7-2	few	NA	TRBJ1-2	TGTGCCAGCAGCTTACGTCTGGGAACAGCCTATGGCTACACCTTC	CASSLRLGTAYGYTF
TRBV6-2/TRBV6-3	NA	TRBD1	TRBJ1-1	TGTGCCAGCAGGACAGACAGGGGGCTCACTGAAGCTTTCTTT	CASRTDRGLTEAFF
TRBV7-9	NA	TRBD1	TRBJ2-7	TGTGCCAGCAGCCCTAAGCCCGGGACAGGGGTCTACGAGCAGTACTTC	CASSPKPGTGVYEQYF
TRBV9	many	NA	TRBJ2-5	TGTGCCAGCAGTCCGCAGGGTTTCCAAGAGACCCAGTACTTC	CASSPQGFQETQYF
TRBV7-9	many	NA	TRBJ2-1	TGTGCCAGCAGCCCGAAGATCAGAGTAAGCAATGAGCAGTTCTTC	CASSPKIRVSNEQFF
TRBV6-1	NA	NA	TRBJ2-7	TGTGCCAGCATGAAGGATTCCCCCCACGAGCAGTACTTC	CASMKDSPHEQYF
TRBV20-1	NA	TRBD2	TRBJ2-3	TGCAGTGCTAGAAAGTCGCGGGGGGGCCAGGATACGCAGTATTTT	CSARKSRGGQDTQYF
TRBV7-2	many	NA	TRBJ2-3	TGTGCCAGCAGCCCCCCTCCCGGAGATACGCAGTATTTT	CASSPPPGDTQYF
TRBV7-2	many	NA	TRBJ1-6	TGTGCCAGCAGCCCCTTGCTTCCCTCACCCCTCCACTTT	CASSPLLPSPLHF
TRBV6-5	few	NA	TRBJ2-5	TGTGCCAGCAGCCTCGGGACCGGTCAAGAGACCCAGTACTTC	CASSLGTGQETQYF
TRBV30	few	TRBD1	TRBJ1-1	TGTGCCTGGCATCCTTCAGGGGGCATGGACACTGAAGCTTTCTTT	CAWHPSGGMDTEAFF
TRBV5-1	NA	NA	TRBJ2-1	TGCGCCAGCAGCTTGGGGCTAGCCCACAATGAGCAGTTCTTC	CASSLGLAHNEQFF
TRBV29-1	few	NA	TRBJ1-2	TGCAGCGTCCGGACACTCGGTTGGGGCTACACCTTC	CSVRTLGWGYTF
TRBV20-1	NA	NA	TRBJ2-1	TGCAGTGCTAGGGCGTCCGTCAGCTCTACGACTGAGCAGTTCTTC	CSARASVSSTTEQFF
TRBV7-9	few	NA	TRBJ2-1	TGTGCCAGCAGCAACGCAGGGGATGAGCAGTTCTTC	CASSNAGDEQFF
TRBV5-4	few	NA	TRBJ1-3	TGTGCCAGCAGCTCGCCAGGGGATGGAAACACCATATATTTT	CASSSPGDGNTIYF
TRBV30	few	NA	TRBJ1-5	TGTGCCTGGAGTGTCGGAGGGAATCAGCCCCAGCATTTT	CAWSVGGNQPQHF
TRBV11-2	NA	NA	TRBJ2-3	TGTGCCAGCAGCTCCAGACTCCTCCCAAGGGACACAGATACGCAGTATTTT	CASSSRLLPRDTDTQYF
TRBV6-1	few	NA	TRBJ1-1	TGTGCCAGCATCCAGGACACTGAAGCTTTCTTT	CASIQDTEAFF
TRBV20-1	many	NA	TRBJ1-2	TGCAGTGCATTGAGGGGGGGAGATAACTATGGCTACACCTTC	CSALRGGDNYGYTF
TRBV6-5	few	TRBD2	TRBJ2-3	TGTGCCAGCAGTTACTCTAGTCCGCGAATAGCGGGAAGGGCACAAGGTACGCAGTATTTT	CASSYSSPRIAGRAQGTQYF
TRBV24-1	NA	NA	TRBJ2-1	TGTGCCACCAGTAAATCCGGGACCTTAACCTACAATGAGCAGTTCTTC	CATSKSGTLTYNEQFF
TRBV3-1	NA	TRBD2	TRBJ2-3	TGTGCCAGCAGCCTCACCGGGACTAGAGGCACAGATACGCAGTATTTT	CASSLTGTRGTDTQYF
TRBV6-6	many	NA	TRBJ2-5	TGTGCCAGCAGTTACTCCCCGGGGGGCTCCTCCCAAGAGACCCAGTACTTC	CASSYSPGGSSQETQYF
TRBV10-3	NA	NA	TRBJ2-5	TGTGCCATCAGTGAGTCGGCGGGAATGGAGACCCAGTACTTC	CAISESAGMETQYF
TRBV4-3	NA	NA	TRBJ2-6	TGCGCCAGCAGCCAAGGGGATTCTGGGGCCAACGTCCTGACTTTC	CASSQGDSGANVLTF
TRBV20-1	NA	NA	TRBJ2-7	TGCAGTGCTATAGACAGCCCCTACGAGCAGTACTTC	CSAIDSPYEQYF
TRBV20-1	many	NA	TRBJ2-7	TGCAGTGCTAGAGTGACAGGTTCCAGCTCCTACGAGCAGTACTTC	CSARVTGSSSYEQYF
TRBV20-1	many	TRBD1	TRBJ1-6	TGCAGTGCTAGCGCAGGGGGGGGTTCACCCCTCCACTTT	CSASAGGGSPLHF
TRBV6-6	many	NA	TRBJ1-2	TGTGCCAGCAGTACGGTGAGGGGGAGGGACTATGGCTACACCTTC	CASSTVRGRDYGYTF
TRBV11-2	many	NA	TRBJ2-7	TGTGCCAGCAGCTTAGTACAATCGTCTGGGCTGGGTTTC	CASSLVQSSGLGF
TRBV4-3	NA	NA	TRBJ2-1	TGCGCCAGCAGCCAAGATAAGAGGCCTAATGAGCAGTTCTTC	CASSQDKRPNEQFF
TRBV6-5	few	NA	TRBJ2-7	TGTGCCAGCAGTTATCGGACTCAAACCTACGAGCAGTACTTC	CASSYRTQTYEQYF
TRBV12-3/TRBV12-4	many	NA	TRBJ1-4	TGTGCCAGCATCGGTTCCACTAATGAAAAACTGTTTTTT	CASIGSTNEKLFF
TRBV9	many	NA	TRBJ1-2	TGTGCCAGCAGCGGGACAGTTGCTAACTATGGCTACACCTTC	CASSGTVANYGYTF